The subject of this entry is one T cell receptor (beta chain). Specified treatment: preoperative locoregional IRX-2 cytokine immunotherapy. Patients received preoperative, locoregional IRX-2 cytokine immunotherapy in a phase Ib study. The data were taken from a study of preoperative IRX-2 immunotherapy in early breast cancer. The protocol was immunoSEQ multiplex PCR, while the TCRdb copy is restricted to in-frame clones and leaves out a portion. The table lists under 40,000 clones, over 85% of them singletons, with 1.6% in the top ten. This material consisted of tumor tissue, taken after IRX-2 immunotherapy. This clonotype originated in a human donor with breast cancer.

The CDR3 region has the DNA TGTGCCAGCTCACCCCGGGGTCTAGCGGGGGGGGCCATGCGAGACGAGCAGTACTTC. Protein sequence: CASSPRGLAGGAMRDEQYF. The V gene is TRBV18, the J gene TRBJ2-7; 12 bases are shared with TRBD2. The germline V gene has CDR1 KGHSH and CDR2 LQKENI. CDR3 length equals 19 residues. The junction had 17 bases not matched to a gene; V was cut back by 3 bases and J by 5 bases.